This TCR beta chain was identified during a study of PD-1 blockade in classical Hodgkin lymphoma. Points from the study as a whole: Prior therapy or disease activity may underlie the repertoire differences, whose causes remain undefined. Significant TCR diversity gains by C4D1 occurred in CD4+ but not CD8+ cells.

On this clone itself: Its antigen is not identified.

As for time point: cycle 4 day 1 (C4D1), after more than five weeks of nivolumab. Brentuximab vedotin exposure varied, and every patient relapsed after autologous stem cell transplantation. Generated by immunoSEQ multiplex PCR, the TCRdb table keeps only in-frame clones and is missing some. Of roughly 9,300 clones listed, 87% were seen once; the top ten hold around 34%. V shed 4 bases and J shed 8 bases, with 11 bases lying between them. This CDR3 contains 12 residues. Germline loops: CDR1 SGHDN, CDR2 FVKESK. This clonotype was obtained from a human donor with classical Hodgkin lymphoma. V and J are TRBV14 and TRBJ1-1; TRBD1 might be the D (6 bases). The starting material was peripheral blood mononuclear cells (PBMCs), obtained before the fourth cycle of nivolumab. The CDR3: CASSPQGREAFF. Written as DNA, the CDR3 is TGTGCCAGCAGCCCACAGGGTCGGGAAGCTTTCTTT.